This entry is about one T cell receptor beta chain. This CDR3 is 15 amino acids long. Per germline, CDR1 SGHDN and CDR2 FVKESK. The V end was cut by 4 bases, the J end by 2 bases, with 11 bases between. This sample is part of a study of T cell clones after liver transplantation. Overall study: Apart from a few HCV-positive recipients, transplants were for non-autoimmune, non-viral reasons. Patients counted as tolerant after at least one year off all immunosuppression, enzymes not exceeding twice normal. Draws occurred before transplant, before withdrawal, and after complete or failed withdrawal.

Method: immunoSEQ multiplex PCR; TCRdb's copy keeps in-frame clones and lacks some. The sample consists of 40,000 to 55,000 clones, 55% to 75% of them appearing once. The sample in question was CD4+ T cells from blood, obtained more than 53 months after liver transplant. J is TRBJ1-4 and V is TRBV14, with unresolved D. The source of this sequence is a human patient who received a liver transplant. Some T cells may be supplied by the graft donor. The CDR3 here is CASSPRHSTNEKLFF. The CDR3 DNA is TGTGCCAGCAGCCCGCGACATTCTACTAATGAAAAACTGTTTTTT.